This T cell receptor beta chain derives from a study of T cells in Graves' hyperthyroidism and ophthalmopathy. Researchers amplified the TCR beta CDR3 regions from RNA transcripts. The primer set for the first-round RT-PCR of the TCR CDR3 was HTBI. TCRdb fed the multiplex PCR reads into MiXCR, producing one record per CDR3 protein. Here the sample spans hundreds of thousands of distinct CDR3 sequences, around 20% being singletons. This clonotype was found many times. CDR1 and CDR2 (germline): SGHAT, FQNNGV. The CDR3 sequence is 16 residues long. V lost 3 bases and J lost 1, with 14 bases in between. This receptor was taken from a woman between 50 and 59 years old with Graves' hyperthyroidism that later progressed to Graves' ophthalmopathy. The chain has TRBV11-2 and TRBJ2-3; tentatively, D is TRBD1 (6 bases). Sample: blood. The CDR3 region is CASSFPLSGGTDTQYF. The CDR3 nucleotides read TGTGCCAGCAGCTTCCCTCTCTCAGGGGGCACAGATACGCAGTATTTT.